This paragraph covers one T cell receptor beta chain sequence. This entry belongs to a study of blood T cell repertoires in COVID-19. For the study at large: Italy, Spain and the United States were the sources of the convalescent and acute COVID-19 samples.

The CDR3 sequence is 16 residues long. Germline V gene lookup returns CDR1 LGHNA and CDR2 YNFKEQ. After removal of 0 bases from V and 5 bases from J, the junction contained 7 bases not matched to a gene. Repertoires were generated with immunoSEQ multiplex PCR, while TCRdb's copy carries only in-frame clones and drops some. The repertoire consists of about 180,000 clones, with around 80% occurring once and the leading ten covering about 6.8%. The chain couples TRBV4-2 to TRBJ1-1, with 9 bases fitting TRBD1. Material: peripheral blood. The TCR sequence derives from a man between 65 and 80 years old with active or convalescent COVID-19. CDR3 region: CASSQEGTGRGTEAFF. The CDR3 DNA follows: TGTGCCAGCAGCCAAGAAGGGACAGGGAGAGGGACTGAAGCTTTCTTT.